The source of this TCR beta chain is a study of T cell responses to AZD1222 COVID-19 vaccine. Overall study: Recipients boosted at about 4 weeks or about 12 weeks are pooled.

Study-wide findings and caveats: Nearly half of spike-specific TCRs reportedly target unmutated variant regions. Donor demographics were predominantly white British with a female majority; clonal diversity may be underestimated.

With respect to this clone: The antigen is undetermined.

Deletions cut 11 bases from V and 0 bases from J, with 19 bases between. CDR3 length: 15 amino acids. The V gene's germline CDR1 is MDHEN and CDR2 SYDVKM. The protocol was immunoSEQ multiplex PCR, while the TCRdb copy is restricted to in-frame clones and leaves out a portion. The table shows about 180,000 clones, with roughly nine tenths occurring only once. Sample: peripheral blood, taken on day 0 of AZD1222 vaccination. The gene calls are TRBV28 and TRBJ1-2; no clear D. The source is an adult in good health. The CDR3 DNA reads TGTGCCGTGGAGGTGCCGTGGGGTTCTAACTATGGCTACACCTTC. Translating gives CAVEVPWGSNYGYTF.